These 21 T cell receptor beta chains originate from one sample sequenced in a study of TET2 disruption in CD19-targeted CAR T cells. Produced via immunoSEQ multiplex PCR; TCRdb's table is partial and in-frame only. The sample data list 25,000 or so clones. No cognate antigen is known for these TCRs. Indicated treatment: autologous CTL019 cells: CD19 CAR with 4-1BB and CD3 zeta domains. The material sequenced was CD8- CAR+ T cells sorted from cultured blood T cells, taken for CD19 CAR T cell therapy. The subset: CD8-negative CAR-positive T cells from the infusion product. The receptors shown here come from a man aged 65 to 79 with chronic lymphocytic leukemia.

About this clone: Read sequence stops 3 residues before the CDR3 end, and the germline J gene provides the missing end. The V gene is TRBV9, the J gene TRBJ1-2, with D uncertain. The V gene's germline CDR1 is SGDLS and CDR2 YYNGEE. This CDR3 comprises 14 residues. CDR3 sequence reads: CASSVVDGPGGYTF. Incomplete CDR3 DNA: TGTGCCAGCAGCGTAGTCGATGGGCCGGGGGGC.

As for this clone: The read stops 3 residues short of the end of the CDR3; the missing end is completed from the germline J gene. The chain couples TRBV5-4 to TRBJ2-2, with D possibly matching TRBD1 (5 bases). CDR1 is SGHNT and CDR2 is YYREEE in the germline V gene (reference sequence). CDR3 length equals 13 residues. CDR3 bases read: TGTGCCAGCAGTCAGGCTGGGGCCAACGTG. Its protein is CASSQAGANV. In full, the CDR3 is CASSQAGANVLFF.

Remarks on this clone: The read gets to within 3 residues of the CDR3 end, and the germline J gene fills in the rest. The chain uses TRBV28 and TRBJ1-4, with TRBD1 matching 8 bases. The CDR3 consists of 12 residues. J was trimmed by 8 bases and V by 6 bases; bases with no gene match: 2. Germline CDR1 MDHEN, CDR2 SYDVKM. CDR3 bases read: TGTGCCAGCAGGACAGGGGTGGAAAAA. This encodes CASRTGVEK. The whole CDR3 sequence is CASRTGVEKLFF.

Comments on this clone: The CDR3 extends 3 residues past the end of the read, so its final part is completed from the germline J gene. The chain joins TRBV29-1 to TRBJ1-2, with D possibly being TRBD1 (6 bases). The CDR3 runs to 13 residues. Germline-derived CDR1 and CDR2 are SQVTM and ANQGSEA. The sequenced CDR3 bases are TGCAGCGTTGTCCCGGACAGTTCCTACGAC. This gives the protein CSVVPDSSYD. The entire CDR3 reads CSVVPDSSYDYTF.

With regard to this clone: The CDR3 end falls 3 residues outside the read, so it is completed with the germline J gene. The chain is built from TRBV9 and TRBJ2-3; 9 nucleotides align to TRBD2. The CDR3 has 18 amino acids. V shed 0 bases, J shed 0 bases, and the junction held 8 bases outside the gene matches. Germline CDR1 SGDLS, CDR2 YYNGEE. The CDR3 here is CASSVGSGGTTSTDTQYF. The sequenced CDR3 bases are TGTGCCAGCAGCGTAGGTAGCGGGGGAACTACTAGCACAGATACG.

The chain's CDR3 is CASRGEAGTGPSYDYTF. The sequenced part of the CDR3 DNA is TGTGCCAGCAGAGGCGAGGCGGGGACAGGACCCTCCTACGAC. This chain uses TRBV2 with TRBJ1-2; 8 bases match TRBD1. The read ends 3 residues early relative to the CDR3; the germline J gene fills the gap. Germline CDR1 reads SNHLY; CDR2 reads FYNNEI. The CDR3 covers 17 residues.

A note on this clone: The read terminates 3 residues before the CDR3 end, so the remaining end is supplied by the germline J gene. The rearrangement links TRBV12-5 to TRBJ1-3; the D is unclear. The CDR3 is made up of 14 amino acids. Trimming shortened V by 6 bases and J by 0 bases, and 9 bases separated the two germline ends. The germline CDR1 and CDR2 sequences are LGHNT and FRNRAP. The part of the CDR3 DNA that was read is TGTGCTAGTGGGCAAGATAGCTCTGGAAACACC. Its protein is CASGQDSSGNT. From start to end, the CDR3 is CASGQDSSGNTIYF. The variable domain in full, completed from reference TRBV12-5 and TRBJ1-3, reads DARVTQTPRHKVTEMGQEVTMRCQPILGHNTVFWYRQTMMQGLELLAYFRNRAPLDDSGMPKDRFSAEMPDATLATLKIQPSEPRDSAVYFCASGQDSSGNTIYFGEGSWLTVV.

The sequenced part of the CDR3 DNA is TGCGCCAGCAGCTTGGAGGGGTTTAACACAGATACG. Protein product: CASSLEGFNTDT. The entire CDR3 protein is CASSLEGFNTDTQYF. The chain couples TRBV5-1 to TRBJ2-3, with D perhaps TRBD1 (5 bases). The CDR3 end lies 3 residues beyond the end of the read and is filled in from the germline J gene. The CDR3 has 15 residues. Trimming shortened V by 0 bases and J by 2 bases, and 10 bases separated the two germline ends. Germline values: CDR1 SGHRS, CDR2 YFSETQ. The full variable domain, completed using reference TRBV5-1 and TRBJ2-3, is KAGVTQTPRYLIKTRGQQVTLSCSPISGHRSVSWYQQTPGQGLQFLFEYFSETQRNKGNFPGRFSGRQFSNSRSEMNVSTLELGDSALYLCASSLEGFNTDTQYFGPGTRLTVL.

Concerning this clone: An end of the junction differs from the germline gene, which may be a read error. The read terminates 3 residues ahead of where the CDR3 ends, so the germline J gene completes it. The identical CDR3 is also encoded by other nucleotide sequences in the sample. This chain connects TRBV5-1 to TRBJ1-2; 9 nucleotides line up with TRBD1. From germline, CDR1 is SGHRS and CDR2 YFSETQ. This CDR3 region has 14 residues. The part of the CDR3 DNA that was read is TGCGCCAGCAGTACACAGGGGGCGCTTTATGGT. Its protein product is CASSTQGALYG. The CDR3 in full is CASSTQGALYGYTF.

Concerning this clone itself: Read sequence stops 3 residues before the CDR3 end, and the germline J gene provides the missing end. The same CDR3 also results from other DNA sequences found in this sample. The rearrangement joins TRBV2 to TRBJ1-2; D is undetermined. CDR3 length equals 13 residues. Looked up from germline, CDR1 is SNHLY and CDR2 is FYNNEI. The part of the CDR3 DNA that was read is TGTGCCAGCAGTGAAGGGTGGCGTCTAGCG. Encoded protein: CASSEGWRLA. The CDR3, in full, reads CASSEGWRLAYTF. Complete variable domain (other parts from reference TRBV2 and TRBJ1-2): EPEVTQTPSHQVTQMGQEVILRCVPISNHLYFYWYRQILGQKVEFLVSFYNNEISEKSEIFDDQFSVERPDGSNFTLKIRSTKLEDSAMYFCASSEGWRLAYTFGSGTRLTVV.

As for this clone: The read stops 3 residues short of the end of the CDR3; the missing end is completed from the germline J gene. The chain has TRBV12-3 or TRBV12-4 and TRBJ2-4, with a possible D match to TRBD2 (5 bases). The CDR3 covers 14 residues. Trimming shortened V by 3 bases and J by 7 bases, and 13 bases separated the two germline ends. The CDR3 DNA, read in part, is TGTGCCAGCAGTTTTCCTGGAGTAGCGAACATT. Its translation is CASSFPGVANI. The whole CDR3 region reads CASSFPGVANIQYF.

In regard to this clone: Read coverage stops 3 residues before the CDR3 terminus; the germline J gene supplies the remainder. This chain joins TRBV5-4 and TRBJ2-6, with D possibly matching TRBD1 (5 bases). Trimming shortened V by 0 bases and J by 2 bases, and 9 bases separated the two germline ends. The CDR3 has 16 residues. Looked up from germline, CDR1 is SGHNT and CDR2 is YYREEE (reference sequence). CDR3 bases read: TGTGCCAGCAGCTTGGGGGCAGGGACTGGGGCCAACGTC. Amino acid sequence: CASSLGAGTGANV. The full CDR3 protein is CASSLGAGTGANVLTF.

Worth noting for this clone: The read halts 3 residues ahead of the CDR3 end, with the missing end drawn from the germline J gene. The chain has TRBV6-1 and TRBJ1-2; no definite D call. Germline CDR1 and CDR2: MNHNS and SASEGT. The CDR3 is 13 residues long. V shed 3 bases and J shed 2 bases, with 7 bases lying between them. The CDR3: CASSDSLNYGYTF. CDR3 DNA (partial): TGTGCCAGCAGTGACAGTCTGAACTATGGC.

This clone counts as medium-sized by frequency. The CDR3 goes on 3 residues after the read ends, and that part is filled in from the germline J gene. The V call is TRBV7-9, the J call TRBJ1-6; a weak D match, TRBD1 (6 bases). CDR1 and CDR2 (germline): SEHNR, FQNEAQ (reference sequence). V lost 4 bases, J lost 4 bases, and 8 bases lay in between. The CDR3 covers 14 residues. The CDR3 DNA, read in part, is TGTGCCAGCAGCTCGGACAGATATAATTCACCC. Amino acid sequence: CASSSDRYNSP. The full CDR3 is CASSSDRYNSPLHF.

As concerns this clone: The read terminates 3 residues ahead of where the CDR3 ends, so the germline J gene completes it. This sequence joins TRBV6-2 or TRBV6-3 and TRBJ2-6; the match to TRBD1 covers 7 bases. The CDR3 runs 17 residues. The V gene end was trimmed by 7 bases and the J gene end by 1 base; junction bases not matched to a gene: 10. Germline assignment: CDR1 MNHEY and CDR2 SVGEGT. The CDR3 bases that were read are TGTGCCAGCACCAAGGCAGGGGGTATTTCTGGGGCCAACGTC. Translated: CASTKAGGISGANV. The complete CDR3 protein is CASTKAGGISGANVLTF.

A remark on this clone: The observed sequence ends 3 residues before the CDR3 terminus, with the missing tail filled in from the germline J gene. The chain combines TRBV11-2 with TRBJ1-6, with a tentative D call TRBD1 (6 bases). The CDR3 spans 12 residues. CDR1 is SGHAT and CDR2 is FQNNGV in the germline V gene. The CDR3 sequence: CASSRDRRTLHF. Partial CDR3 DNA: TGTGCCAGCAGCAGAGACAGGCGCACC.

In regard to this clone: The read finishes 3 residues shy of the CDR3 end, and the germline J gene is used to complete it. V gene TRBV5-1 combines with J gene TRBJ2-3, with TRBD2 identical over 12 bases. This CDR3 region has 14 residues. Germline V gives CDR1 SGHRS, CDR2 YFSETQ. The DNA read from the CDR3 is TGCGCCAGCAGCTTGGTAACTAGCGGGGGGACG. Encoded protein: CASSLVTSGGT. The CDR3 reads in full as CASSLVTSGGTQYF. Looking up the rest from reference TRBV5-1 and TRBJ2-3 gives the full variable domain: KAGVTQTPRYLIKTRGQQVTLSCSPISGHRSVSWYQQTPGQGLQFLFEYFSETQRNKGNFPGRFSGRQFSNSRSEMNVSTLELGDSALYLCASSLVTSGGTQYFGPGTRLTVL.

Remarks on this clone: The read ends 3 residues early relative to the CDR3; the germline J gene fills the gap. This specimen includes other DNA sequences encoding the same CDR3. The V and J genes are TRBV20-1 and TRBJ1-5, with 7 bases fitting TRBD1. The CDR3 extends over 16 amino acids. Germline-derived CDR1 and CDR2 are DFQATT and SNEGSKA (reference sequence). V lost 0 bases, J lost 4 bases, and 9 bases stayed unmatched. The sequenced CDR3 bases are TGCAGTGCTAGAGATAGGCGACAGGGTTTTAATCAGCCC. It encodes CSARDRRQGFNQP. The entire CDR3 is CSARDRRQGFNQPQHF.

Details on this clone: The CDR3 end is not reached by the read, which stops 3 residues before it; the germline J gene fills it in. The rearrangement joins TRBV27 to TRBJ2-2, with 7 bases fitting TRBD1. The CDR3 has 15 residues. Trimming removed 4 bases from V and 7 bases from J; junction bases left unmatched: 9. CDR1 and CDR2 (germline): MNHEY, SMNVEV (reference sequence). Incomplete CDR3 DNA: TGTGCCAGCAGTTGGCGGCAGGGGGTTGGCGGGGAG. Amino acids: CASSWRQGVGGE. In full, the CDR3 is CASSWRQGVGGELFF.

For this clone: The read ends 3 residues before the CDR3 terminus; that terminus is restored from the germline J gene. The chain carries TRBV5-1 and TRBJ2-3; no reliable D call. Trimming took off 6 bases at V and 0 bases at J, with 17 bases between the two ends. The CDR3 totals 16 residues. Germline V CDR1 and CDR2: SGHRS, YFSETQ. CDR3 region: CASNSRSDISTDTQYF. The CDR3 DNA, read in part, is TGCGCCAGCAACTCCCGTTCAGACATTAGCACAGATACG.

The CDR3 bases that were read are TGTGCCTGGAGCACAGGGGGAAATCAGCCC. This sequence encodes CAWSTGGNQP. Given in full, the CDR3 is CAWSTGGNQPQHF. V is TRBV30 and J is TRBJ1-5; TRBD1 agrees at 8 bases. From the germline J gene comes the end of the CDR3, since the read stops 3 residues before it. Trimming took 3 bases from V and 4 from J; bases not matched to a gene: 2. The CDR3 totals 13 residues. Germline-derived CDR1 and CDR2 are GTSNPN and SVGIG (reference sequence).